This is a list of T cell receptor beta chains from one sample in a study of PD-L1 blockade in urothelial cancer. Data came from immunoSEQ multiplex PCR; TCRdb stores just in-frame clones and leaves some out. The sample has over 20,000 clones, 91% seen once. Sequenced here: PBMCs, sampled around atezolizumab (anti-PD-L1) treatment. Receptor source: a woman aged 55-69 years with urothelial cancer. Both conserved end residues are part of each CDR3. D genes are given only for firm matches. Only some rows state a clone size, as once, few, many or a class for expanded clones.

CDR3: CASSLRQGAGKDTEAFF
DNA: TGTGCCAGCAGCCTTAGACAGGGGGCGGGAAAGGACACTGAAGCTTTCTTT
J: TRBJ1-1
V: TRBV5-5
D: TRBD1
size: -

CDR3: CASSLGRTGPYEQYF
DNA: TGTGCCAGCAGCTTAGGAAGGACAGGACCCTACGAGCAGTACTTC
J: TRBJ2-7
V: TRBV7-8
D: TRBD1
size: once

CDR3: CATSAPWGGVDNEQFF
DNA: TGTGCCACCAGCGCGCCGTGGGGGGGTGTCGACAATGAGCAGTTCTTC
J: TRBJ2-1
V: TRBV15
D: TRBD2
size: -

CDR3: CASSFSGHNYGYTF
DNA: TGTGCCAGCAGCTTCTCAGGGCATAACTATGGCTACACCTTC
J: TRBJ1-2
V: TRBV7-2
D: -
size: -

CDR3: CASSVLAGLGDTQYF
DNA: TGTGCCAGCAGTGTGTTAGCGGGATTAGGAGATACGCAGTATTTT
J: TRBJ2-3
V: TRBV2
D: TRBD2
size: -

CDR3: CASSLYSRVDYGYTF
DNA: TGTGCCAGCAGCTTGTATTCGAGGGTCGACTATGGCTACACCTTC
J: TRBJ1-2
V: TRBV7-9
D: -
size: -

CDR3: CAIRGDSSGRRYEQYF
DNA: TGTGCCATCAGGGGGGACTCTAGCGGGAGACGCTACGAGCAGTACTTC
J: TRBJ2-7
V: TRBV10-3
D: TRBD2
size: -

CDR3: CASSQDSSGEETQYF
DNA: TGTGCCAGCAGCCAAGATTCTTCGGGGGAAGAGACCCAGTACTTC
J: TRBJ2-5
V: TRBV4-2
D: -
size: -

CDR3: CAISESSSSGRYTGELFF
DNA: TGTGCCATCAGTGAGTCAAGTTCTAGCGGGAGATACACCGGGGAGCTGTTTTTT
J: TRBJ2-2
V: TRBV10-3
D: TRBD2
size: -

CDR3: CASSPRQGRTDTQYF
DNA: TGTGCCAGCAGCCCCCGACAGGGGAGAACAGATACGCAGTATTTT
J: TRBJ2-3
V: TRBV11-3
D: TRBD1
size: -

CDR3: CASSPTRRDTEAFF
DNA: TGTGCCAGCAGTCCGACCCGGAGGGACACTGAAGCTTTCTTT
J: TRBJ1-1
V: TRBV6-5
D: -
size: few

CDR3: CASSWDRWAYF
DNA: TGTGCCAGCAGTTGGGACAGGTGGGCGTACTTC
J: TRBJ2-7
V: TRBV28
D: TRBD1
size: -

CDR3: CASSSSGSGKTQYF
DNA: TGTGCCAGCAGCTCAAGCGGGAGTGGAAAGACCCAGTACTTC
J: TRBJ2-5
V: TRBV11-3
D: TRBD2
size: -

CDR3: CASSPGLATYEQYF
DNA: TGTGCCAGCAGCCCCGGACTAGCGACCTACGAGCAGTACTTC
J: TRBJ2-7
V: TRBV7-2
D: TRBD2
size: -

CDR3: CASTPVAGAWGAEAFF
DNA: TGTGCCAGTACCCCCGTGGCAGGGGCCTGGGGTGCTGAAGCTTTCTTT
J: TRBJ1-1
V: TRBV19
D: -
size: -

CDR3: CASSLGSPLTGTAYEQYF
DNA: TGTGCCAGCAGCTTAGGTTCTCCGCTGACCGGGACAGCCTACGAGCAGTACTTC
J: TRBJ2-7
V: TRBV5-4
D: TRBD1
size: -

CDR3: CASSLAQVTYEQYF
DNA: TGTGCCAGCAGCTTGGCACAGGTAACCTACGAGCAGTACTTC
J: TRBJ2-7
V: TRBV5-8
D: -
size: -

CDR3: CASSFNRGNTEAFF
DNA: TGTGCCAGCAGCTTTAACAGGGGGAACACTGAAGCTTTCTTT
J: TRBJ1-1
V: TRBV7-8
D: TRBD1
size: -

CDR3: CASSPSREGSEFGYTF
DNA: TGTGCCAGTAGTCCGAGTCGGGAGGGGTCCGAATTTGGCTACACCTTC
J: TRBJ1-2
V: TRBV19
D: -
size: -

CDR3: CASSLVGQGEEKLFF
DNA: TGTGCCAGCAGCTTAGTGGGCCAGGGGGAAGAAAAACTGTTTTTT
J: TRBJ1-4
V: TRBV5-4
D: TRBD1
size: -

CDR3: CASSYSEGWETQYF
DNA: TGTGCCAGCAGTTACTCTGAGGGTTGGGAGACCCAGTACTTC
J: TRBJ2-5
V: TRBV6-5
D: -
size: -

CDR3: CASSLVGGSYEQYF
DNA: TGCGCCAGCAGCTTGGTCGGGGGCTCCTACGAGCAGTACTTC
J: TRBJ2-7
V: TRBV5-1
D: -
size: -

CDR3: CASSLSSAGNYGYTF
DNA: TGTGCCAGCAGTTTATCGAGTGCCGGGAACTATGGCTACACCTTC
J: TRBJ1-2
V: TRBV27
D: -
size: -